This T cell receptor beta chain was documented in a study of T-cell reconstitution after alpha-beta-depleted transplantation in children. This clonotype was found a few times. V gave up 0 bases and J gave up 2 bases, with 9 bases separating them. The CDR3 runs 16 residues. CDR1 is SGHRS, CDR2 YFSETQ, per germline. Unique molecular identifiers tagged the TCRbeta library. TCRdb re-called the PCR reads through MiXCR, storing one row per CDR3 protein. The sample lists over 150,000 distinct CDR3 sequences; roughly 7% were seen once. The clonotype was recovered from a boy aged 2 to 9 with acute lymphoblastic leukemia, due to receive a stem cell transplant. The chain recombines TRBV5-1 with TRBJ1-6; no reliable D call. Sample: PBMCs, taken before TCRalphabeta/CD19-depleted stem cell transplant. The chain's CDR3 is CASSLEATPYNSPLHF. CDR3 bases: TGCGCCAGCAGCTTGGAGGCAACACCCTATAATTCACCCCTCCACTTT.